Listed here are 17 T cell receptor beta chains from one sample, sequenced in a study of shared T cell receptors in the human thymus. Libraries were prepared by immunoSEQ multiplex PCR; TCRdb keeps only in-frame clonotypes and omits some of them. The sample gives just under 550,000 clones, 70% to 80% of which show up once; approximately 0.013% is in the top ten. In addition, the sample was reused for a study of human thymus T cells.

The specimen was thymocytes. The receptors derive from a boy younger than two with a congenital heart defect.

The chain uses TRBV6-1 and TRBJ1-5; the D is unclear. Germline V gene lookup returns CDR1 MNHNS and CDR2 SASEGT. Deletions cut 1 base from V and 1 base from J, with 11 bases between. The CDR3 has 16 residues. The CDR3 DNA sequence: TGTGCCAGCAGTGAAGGGCGGCCAATAAGCAATCAGCCCCAGCATTTT. It codes for CASSEGRPISNQPQHF.

About this clone: Other DNA sequences in this specimen translate into the identical CDR3. The rearrangement joins TRBV28 to TRBJ1-5; 7 bases match TRBD1. J was trimmed by 2 bases and V by 6 bases; bases with no gene match: 4. CDR3 length equals 14 residues. The germline CDR1 and CDR2 sequences are MDHEN and SYDVKM. CDR3 region: CASSPDRGNQPQHF. The CDR3 DNA follows: TGTGCCAGCAGCCCCGACAGGGGCAATCAGCCCCAGCATTTT.

This clone has only a few counts. The chain employs TRBV7-8 and TRBJ2-1; 8 nucleotides agree with TRBD2. CDR3 length: 18 residues. V was clipped by 4 bases and J by 4 bases; unmatched bases: 15. Germline V CDR1 and CDR2: SGHVS, FQNEAQ. Here the CDR3 DNA reads TGTGCCAGCAGCTCGAGGGAGGTCGCGGGGGGATTTTACAATGAGCAGTTCTTC. Protein sequence: CASSSREVAGGFYNEQFF.

The chain combines TRBV5-4 with TRBJ2-5; 11 bases fit TRBD1. V gave up 3 bases and J gave up 4 bases; unmatched junction bases: 5. The germline gives CDR1 SGHNT, CDR2 YYREEE (reference sequence). The CDR3 is 15 residues long. DNA for the CDR3: TGTGCCAGCAGCTCCGGACAGGGGGCGCGAGAGACCCAGTACTTC. This sequence encodes CASSSGQGARETQYF.

This clone occurred a few times. This CDR3 is CASSTQDRSNNSPLHF. The CDR3 coding sequence is TGTGCCAGTAGTACCCAAGACAGGAGCAATAATTCACCCCTCCACTTT. The gene calls are TRBV19 and TRBJ1-6; D possibly corresponds to TRBD1 (6 bases). V lost 4 bases to trimming and J lost 5 bases, with 15 bases between them. Germline V gene sequence: CDR1 LNHDA, CDR2 SQIVND (reference sequence). The CDR3 is 16 amino acids.

The rearrangement links TRBV4-2 to TRBJ2-3, with TRBD2 matching 12 bases. Germline-derived CDR1 and CDR2 are LGHNA and YNFKEQ. The CDR3 consists of 17 residues. With 4 bases clipped from V and 1 base from J, the junction kept 6 bases outside the gene matches. CDR3 residues: CASSPGLAGPGTDTQYF. Written as DNA, the CDR3 is TGTGCCAGCAGCCCCGGACTAGCGGGACCTGGCACAGATACGCAGTATTTT.

J is TRBJ2-1 and V is TRBV11-3; TRBD2 matches at 10 bases. Per the germline V gene, CDR1 is SGHNT and CDR2 is YENEEA. This CDR3 contains 15 residues. Trimming at V came to 5 bases and at J to 8 bases, leaving 9 bases not matched to a gene. The CDR3 spells CASSHGGTSADEQFF. CDR3 coding DNA: TGTGCCAGCAGCCATGGGGGGACTAGCGCGGATGAGCAGTTCTTC.

The V call is TRBV28, the J call TRBJ2-5; a weak D match, TRBD2 (6 bases). CDR3 length: 16 amino acids. Trimming stripped 3 bases from V and 0 bases from J, with 14 bases between. CDR1 is MDHEN and CDR2 is SYDVKM in the germline V gene. The DNA for the CDR3 is TGTGCCAGCAGTTTGGGGACTCTCTATTACCAAGAGACCCAGTACTTC. Translated: CASSLGTLYYQETQYF.

The chain has TRBV7-9 and TRBJ2-2; 7 bases fit TRBD1. Germline V lookup: CDR1 SEHNR, CDR2 FQNEAQ (reference sequence). After removal of 5 bases from V and 2 bases from J, the junction contained 17 bases not matched to a gene. There are 19 residues in the CDR3. This chain's CDR3 is CASSPGGPGQAKNTGELFF. CDR3 coding DNA: TGTGCCAGCAGCCCTGGTGGCCCCGGACAGGCTAAAAACACCGGGGAGCTGTTTTTT.

This chain uses TRBV27 with TRBJ2-2; a weak D match, TRBD2 (6 bases). The germline gives CDR1 MNHEY, CDR2 SMNVEV (reference sequence). The ends were cut back, 6 bases at V and 3 bases at J, with 17 bases in the middle. The CDR3 contains 16 residues. CDR3 sequence: CASSRPRTGDTGELFF. DNA for the CDR3: TGTGCCAGCAGCCGCCCCCGGACGGGGGACACCGGGGAGCTGTTTTTT.

This clone was seen a single time. The rearrangement joins TRBV6-6 to TRBJ1-5; D not resolved. V was shortened by 2 bases and J by 6 bases, with 14 bases between the two germline ends. The CDR3 has 15 residues. In germline, CDR1 is MNHNY, CDR2 SVGAGI (reference sequence). CDR3 sequence reads: CASSYPGERGQPQHF. CDR3 nucleotides: TGTGCCAGCAGTTACCCCGGGGAACGAGGTCAGCCCCAGCATTTT.

This chain uses TRBV7-2 with TRBJ1-2, with TRBD1 identical over 9 bases. The J segment lost 6 bases and the V segment lost 3 bases, leaving 5 bases of the junction unmatched. The CDR3 has 14 residues. Germline V CDR1 and CDR2: SGHTA, FQGNSA. The CDR3 reads CASSFRQGGDGYTF. The CDR3, as DNA: TGTGCCAGCAGCTTTAGACAGGGGGGAGATGGCTACACCTTC. The full variable domain, rest sourced from reference TRBV7-2 and TRBJ1-2, is GAGVSQSPSNKVTEKGKDVELRCDPISGHTALYWYRQSLGQGLEFLIYFQGNSAPDKSGLPSDRFSAERTGGSVSTLTIQRTQQEDSAVYLCASSFRQGGDGYTFGSGTRLTVV.

CDR3 amino acids: CAISAGADTQYF. The CDR3 DNA sequence: TGTGCCATCAGTGCGGGAGCAGATACGCAGTATTTT. The chain couples TRBV10-3 to TRBJ2-3, with D tentatively TRBD2 (6 bases). Germline assignment: CDR1 ENHRY and CDR2 SYGVKD. The CDR3 runs 12 residues. Trimming shortened V by 4 bases and J by 4 bases, and 6 bases separated the two germline ends.

The V call is TRBV5-5, the J call TRBJ1-4, with D perhaps TRBD1 (5 bases). In germline, CDR1 is SGHKS, CDR2 YYEKEE (reference sequence). The CDR3 consists of 17 residues. V was shortened by 0 bases and J by 4 bases, with 16 bases between the two germline ends. In DNA form, the CDR3 reads TGTGCCAGCAGCTTGGCATTCTCGGGGGGGGATAATGAAAAACTGTTTTTT. The encoded protein is CASSLAFSGGDNEKLFF.

V gene TRBV29-1 combines with J gene TRBJ1-2, with a weak D call TRBD1 (6 bases). The ends were cut back, 7 bases at V and 0 bases at J, with 9 bases in the middle. The germline V gene encodes CDR1 SQVTM and CDR2 ANQGSEA. This CDR3 has 12 residues. CDR3 nucleotide sequence: TGCAGCGCCGAGGGGGCTAACTATGGCTACACCTTC. Translation: CSAEGANYGYTF.

The genes are TRBV4-3 and TRBJ1-1; 7 nucleotides match TRBD1. The CDR3 runs 18 residues. From germline, CDR1 is LGHNA and CDR2 YSLEER. The V gene end was trimmed by 0 bases and the J gene end by 6 bases; junction bases not matched to a gene: 16. This chain's CDR3 is CASSQDREGAIPGAEAFF. The DNA for the CDR3 is TGCGCCAGCAGCCAAGATCGTGAGGGGGCGATTCCGGGCGCTGAAGCTTTCTTT.

V gene TRBV7-2 combines with J gene TRBJ2-3, with 7 nucleotides matching TRBD2. The germline V gene has CDR1 SGHTA and CDR2 FQGNSA. CDR3 size: 14 residues. V was clipped by 5 bases and J by 3 bases; unmatched bases: 5. CDR3 sequence (DNA): TGTGCCAGCAGCCAAACTAGCGTAACAGATACGCAGTATTTT. It is translated as CASSQTSVTDTQYF.